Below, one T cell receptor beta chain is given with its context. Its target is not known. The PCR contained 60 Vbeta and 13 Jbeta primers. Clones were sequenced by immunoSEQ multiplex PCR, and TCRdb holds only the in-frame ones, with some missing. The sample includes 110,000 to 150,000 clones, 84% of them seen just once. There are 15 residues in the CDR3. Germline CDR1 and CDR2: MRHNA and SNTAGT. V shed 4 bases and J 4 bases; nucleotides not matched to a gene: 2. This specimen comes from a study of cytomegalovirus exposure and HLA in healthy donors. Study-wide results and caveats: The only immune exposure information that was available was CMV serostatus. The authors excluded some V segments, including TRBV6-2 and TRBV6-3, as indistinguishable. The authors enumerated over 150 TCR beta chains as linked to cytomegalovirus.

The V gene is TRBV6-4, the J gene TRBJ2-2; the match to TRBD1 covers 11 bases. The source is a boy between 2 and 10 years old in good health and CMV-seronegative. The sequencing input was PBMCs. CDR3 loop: CASSVGTGGTGELFF. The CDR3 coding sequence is TGTGCCAGCAGTGTTGGGACAGGGGGCACCGGGGAGCTGTTTTTT.